These 17 T cell receptor beta chains originate from one sample sequenced in a study of blood T cell repertoires in COVID-19. The assay was immunoSEQ multiplex PCR, and TCRdb's table has in-frame clones only and misses some. Among approximately 220,000 clones, 86% were seen once, and the ten largest hold 3.5% to 4%. Sequencing used PBMCs or T cells enriched from blood (not recorded which). These receptors came from a woman in her forties with acute COVID-19.

The chain recombines TRBV12-3 or TRBV12-4 with TRBJ1-4; D uncertain. The CDR3 is 11 amino acids. Trimming left V 6 bases short and J 5 bases short, with 4 bases between. CDR3 amino acids: CASSLNEKLFF. CDR3 sequence (DNA): TGTGCCAGCAGCCTGAATGAAAAACTGTTTTTT.

The CDR3 sequence is CASSPSSGTNYGYTF. The DNA of the CDR3 is TGTGCCAGCTCACCATCTTCAGGGACTAACTATGGCTACACCTTC. The chain couples TRBV18 to TRBJ1-2; possible D gene TRBD1, 5 bases. Germline CDR1 KGHSH, CDR2 LQKENI. The CDR3 covers 15 residues. The ends were cut back, 2 bases at V and 0 bases at J, with 10 bases in the middle.

This clone was seen a single time. The V gene is TRBV27, the J gene TRBJ2-6; weak D call: TRBD1 (5 bases). Germline CDR1 MNHEY, CDR2 SMNVEV (reference sequence). This CDR3 is 18 amino acids long. V lost 6 bases to trimming and J lost 0 bases, with 18 bases between them. The CDR3 region is CASSKTGLPDSGANVLTF. CDR3 bases: TGTGCCAGCAGCAAAACAGGTCTCCCGGACTCTGGGGCCAACGTCCTGACTTTC.

The V gene is TRBV5-1, the J gene TRBJ2-1, with 12 bases matching TRBD1. The V segment lost 4 bases and the J segment 8 bases; nucleotides outside the gene matches: 7. Germline CDR1 SGHRS, CDR2 YFSETQ. The CDR3 runs 15 residues. This chain's CDR3 is CASSKGQGAQDEQFF. CDR3 in DNA: TGCGCCAGCAGCAAGGGACAGGGGGCTCAAGATGAGCAGTTCTTC.

This chain connects TRBV6-1 to TRBJ2-5, with a tentative D call TRBD2 (6 bases). This CDR3 is 15 amino acids long. V lost 0 bases to trimming and J lost 1 base, with 9 bases between them. Germline V gene sequence: CDR1 MNHNS, CDR2 SASEGT. CDR3 nucleotide sequence: TGTGCCAGCAGTGAAGCCAGGACTACCCAAGAGACCCAGTACTTC. Protein sequence: CASSEARTTQETQYF.

The J gene is TRBJ2-1, the V gene TRBV7-2, with TRBD2 as a possible D gene (6 bases). Trimming removed 1 base from V and 4 bases from J, with 17 bases in between. Germline lookup yields CDR1 SGHTA and CDR2 FQGNSA. The CDR3 extends over 17 amino acids. CDR3 sequence reads: CASSLGGSGLLYNEQFF. In nucleotides, the CDR3 is TGTGCCAGCAGCTTAGGAGGGTCGGGACTTCTTTACAATGAGCAGTTCTTC. Drawing the rest from reference TRBV7-2 and TRBJ2-1, the complete variable domain is GAGVSQSPSNKVTEKGKDVELRCDPISGHTALYWYRQSLGQGLEFLIYFQGNSAPDKSGLPSDRFSAERTGGSVSTLTIQRTQQEDSAVYLCASSLGGSGLLYNEQFFGPGTRLTVL.

This clone was counted between two and nine times. The genes are TRBV28 and TRBJ1-6; D possibly corresponds to TRBD1 (5 bases). The CDR3 contains 15 residues. V was cut by 5 bases and J by 7 bases, with 15 bases left in between. Germline assignment: CDR1 MDHEN and CDR2 SYDVKM. The CDR3 nucleotides are TGTGCCAGCAGTCCCAACGAGGGGAGGAATTCACCCCTCCACTTT. Translating it yields CASSPNEGRNSPLHF.

This clone was seen more than once but under ten times. This rearrangement joins TRBV3-1 (or the pseudogene TRBV3-2) to TRBJ1-1; tentative D call: TRBD1 (6 bases). V was pared by 0 bases and J by 1 base, with 9 bases between. Germline assignment: CDR1 LGHDT and CDR2 YNNKEL (reference sequence). The CDR3 runs 15 residues. The CDR3 DNA sequence: TGTGCCAGCAGCCAAGAGGGGGCAGGGAACACTGAAGCTTTCTTT. Encoded protein: CASSQEGAGNTEAFF.

V usage is TRBV20-1 and J usage is TRBJ2-1; the match to TRBD2 covers 9 bases. CDR1 DFQATT and CDR2 SNEGSKA come from the germline V gene (reference sequence). J gave up 6 bases and V 5 bases, and 20 bases lay outside the gene matches. There are 18 residues in the CDR3. CDR3 region: CSAGANPRATSGTNEQFF. The CDR3 coding sequence is TGCAGTGCTGGTGCCAACCCGAGGGCGACTAGCGGCACCAATGAGCAGTTCTTC.

V gene TRBV19 combines with J gene TRBJ2-5; 8 bases map to TRBD2. The CDR3 spans 15 residues. Germline CDR1 reads LNHDA; CDR2 reads SQIVND (reference sequence). With 3 bases clipped from V and 5 bases from J, the junction kept 8 bases outside the gene matches. CDR3 bases: TGTGCCAGTAGTATGGTGGGACTAGTAGAGGAGACCCAGTACTTC. Translating it yields CASSMVGLVEETQYF. Using reference TRBV19 and TRBJ2-5 for the parts outside the CDR3, the full variable domain is DGGITQSPKYLFRKEGQNVTLSCEQNLNHDAMYWYRQDPGQGLRLIYYSQIVNDFQKGDIAEGYSVSREKKESFPLTVTSAQKNPTAFYLCASSMVGLVEETQYFGPGTRLLVL.

CDR3: CASSPKLAGGGGELFF. In DNA form, the CDR3 reads TGTGCCAGCAGCCCAAAACTAGCGGGAGGGGGCGGGGAGCTGTTTTTT. V is TRBV6-6 and J is TRBJ2-2; TRBD2 agrees at 13 bases. V lost 6 bases, J lost 7 bases, and 8 bases stayed unmatched. CDR1 and CDR2 (germline): MNHNY, SVGAGI (reference sequence). The CDR3 runs to 16 residues.

The chain joins TRBV11-3 to TRBJ1-1; D is perhaps TRBD1 (6 bases). The germline gives CDR1 SGHNT, CDR2 YENEEA. The CDR3 loop spans 13 amino acids. V was trimmed by 3 bases and J by 5 bases, leaving 10 bases between them. The DNA for the CDR3 is TGTGCCAGCAGCTTGGACAGTAGTACTGAAGCTTTCTTT. Its protein is CASSLDSSTEAFF.

This clone was detected a few times. The chain links TRBV27 to TRBJ2-7; 7 bases fit TRBD1. J was trimmed by 9 bases and V by 8 bases; bases with no gene match: 16. Germline-derived CDR1 and CDR2 are MNHEY and SMNVEV (reference sequence). The CDR3 spans 14 residues. CDR3 DNA: TGTGCCAGCCGAACCGGGACAGTAGGGGGCGGGCAGTACTTC. Amino acid sequence: CASRTGTVGGGQYF.

The rearrangement joins TRBV6-5 to TRBJ2-3; the D gene is possibly TRBD2 (5 bases). V was clipped by 0 bases and J by 5 bases, with 12 bases between them. CDR3 length equals 15 residues. Looked up from germline, CDR1 is MNHEY and CDR2 is SVGAGI. Here the CDR3 reads CASSYSRAAQDTQYF. CDR3 DNA sequence: TGTGCCAGCAGTTACTCGAGGGCCGCACAAGATACGCAGTATTTT.

V is TRBV19 and J is TRBJ1-4; 7 bases match TRBD1. The CDR3 runs to 15 residues. Germline V gene lookup returns CDR1 LNHDA and CDR2 SQIVND (reference sequence). V was pared by 1 base and J by 7 bases, with 6 bases of the junction left unmatched. CDR3 amino acids: CASSIGGGPTEKLFF. CDR3 nucleotides: TGTGCCAGTAGTATAGGAGGGGGCCCTACTGAAAAACTGTTTTTT.

The chain joins TRBV29-1 to TRBJ1-1; D remains ambiguous. CDR1 is SQVTM, CDR2 ANQGSEA, per germline. The CDR3 runs to 11 residues. V was trimmed by 4 bases and J by 4 bases, leaving 7 bases between them. The CDR3 DNA reads as TGCAGCGTTGCCCGAGGCACTGAAGCTTTCTTT. Translating gives CSVARGTEAFF.

The chain links TRBV7-9 to TRBJ2-7; 9 bases line up with TRBD1. The CDR3 has 14 amino acids. Trimming at V came to 5 bases and at J to 4 bases, leaving 6 bases not matched to a gene. Germline-derived CDR1 and CDR2 are SEHNR and FQNEAQ (reference sequence). CDR3 DNA: TGTGCCAGCAGCACAACGGGACAGGGTTACGAGCAGTACTTC. Translation gives CASSTTGQGYEQYF.